These 25 T cell receptor beta chains share one sample of origin, sequenced in a study of cytomegalovirus exposure and HLA in healthy donors (TCRdb year 2017). Library generation was performed with the immunoSEQ multiplex PCR assay. The multiplex PCR relied on a mix of 60 forward primers for TCR Vbeta segments and 13 reverse primers for TCR Jbeta segments. As stored in TCRdb, this immuneACCESS dataset retains in-frame rearrangements with V and J assigned. A fraction of the clones does not appear; measured against another copy, unresolved V genes explain less than half of the discrepancy, and the remainder lacks a known reason. This sample is represented by roughly 150,000 clones; 65% to 80% of them were singletons. The ten most abundant clones make up around 7% of the sample. The specimen was PBMCs. The receptors come from a man in his thirties or forties in good health and CMV-seronegative.

The chain employs TRBV30 and TRBJ2-7, with a weak D call TRBD2 (5 bases). The CDR3 consists of 14 residues. Germline CDR1 reads GTSNPN; CDR2 reads SVGIG (reference sequence). Trimming took off 5 bases at V and 0 bases at J, with 14 bases between the two ends. The CDR3 nucleotides are TGTGCCTGGGGGGAGCACAGTAGCTCCTACGAGCAGTACTTC. Encoded protein: CAWGEHSSSYEQYF.

As DNA, the CDR3 is TGTGCCAGCAGTTGGGACTACTACAATGAGCAGTTCTTC. Encoded protein: CASSWDYYNEQFF. The chain combines TRBV6-5 with TRBJ2-1; 7 bases line up with TRBD2. V dropped 4 bases and J dropped 3; count of bases not matched to a gene: 0. This CDR3 is 13 amino acids long. CDR1 MNHEY and CDR2 SVGAGI come from the germline V gene.

This clone appeared a few times. CDR3 nucleotides: TGTGCCAGCAGTAAACAGGGGGCTTCTAACTATGGCTACACCTTC. The encoded protein is CASSKQGASNYGYTF. The chain joins TRBV6-6 to TRBJ1-2, with TRBD1 matching over 9 bases. Trimming took 5 bases from V and 0 from J; bases not matched to a gene: 4. The CDR3 contains 15 residues. Germline values: CDR1 MNHNY, CDR2 SVGAGI (reference sequence).

This clone was counted once. V is TRBV27 and J is TRBJ2-2; D is perhaps TRBD2 (5 bases). CDR1 MNHEY and CDR2 SMNVEV come from the germline V gene (reference sequence). The CDR3 has 15 amino acids. Trimming took off 5 bases at V and 6 bases at J, with 16 bases between the two ends. The CDR3 DNA follows: TGTGCCAGCAGTCCGCGGGCGGGCGGGCCCGGGGAGCTGTTTTTT. Translated: CASSPRAGGPGELFF.

The genes are TRBV6-6 and TRBJ1-2; 8 nucleotides agree with TRBD1. V trimming: 5 bases; J trimming: 4 bases; junction bases outside the gene matches: 6. The CDR3 sequence is 14 residues long. From germline, CDR1 is MNHNY and CDR2 SVGAGI (reference sequence). The CDR3 nucleotides are TGTGCCAGCAGTACGACAGGGGAGGGCTATGGCTACACCTTC. It specifies CASSTTGEGYGYTF.

This clone was counted only a few times. The V gene is TRBV28, the J gene TRBJ2-6; TRBD1 might be the D (5 bases). CDR3 size: 18 residues. Germline V gene lookup returns CDR1 MDHEN and CDR2 SYDVKM. V lost 4 bases, J lost 3 bases, and 19 bases lay in between. CDR3 nucleotides: TGTGCCAGCAGTTCCATCAGGGTGGAGTTGCGTGGGGCCAACGTCCTGACTTTC. It yields the protein CASSSIRVELRGANVLTF.

V is TRBV6-1 and J is TRBJ2-3; 7 nucleotides match TRBD2. The CDR3 is made up of 15 amino acids. Germline V CDR1 and CDR2: MNHNS, SASEGT. Losses at the gene ends were 3 bases for V and 5 bases for J; bases not matched to a gene: 8. CDR3 bases: TGTGCCAGCAGTGAGGTGGCGGGAGTGGGAGATACGCAGTATTTT. Encoded protein: CASSEVAGVGDTQYF.

The gene calls are TRBV29-1 and TRBJ1-2; D is uncertain. Trimming pared 4 bases from V and 2 bases from J, leaving 11 bases between. Germline V CDR1 and CDR2: SQVTM, ANQGSEA. The CDR3 has 13 residues. CDR3: CSVVGLGNYGYTF. As DNA, the CDR3 is TGCAGCGTTGTTGGCCTCGGGAACTATGGCTACACCTTC.

This clone has a single count. The chain uses TRBV9 and TRBJ1-2; 7 nucleotides align to TRBD1. The CDR3 has 16 amino acids. Germline V gene sequence: CDR1 SGDLS, CDR2 YYNGEE. V lost 3 bases and J lost 1; bases outside the gene matches: 9. The CDR3 DNA reads as TGTGCCAGCAGCGAGAAGAAGACAGGGATTAACTATGGCTACACCTTC. This gives the protein CASSEKKTGINYGYTF.

The CDR3 region has the DNA TGTGCCAGCAGCTTAGCCGTCACAGTAACACATTATGGCTACACCTTC. It translates to CASSLAVTVTHYGYTF. The chain employs TRBV7-9 and TRBJ1-2; D remains unclear. Germline V gene data show CDR1 as SEHNR and CDR2 as FQNEAQ (reference sequence). CDR3 length equals 16 residues. V dropped 0 bases and J dropped 5 bases, with 16 bases sitting between them.

CDR3 nucleotides: TGCGCCAGCAGCGGACAGGGGGCCCCCCGTGCTAGCACAGATACGCAGTATTTT. Translated: CASSGQGAPRASTDTQYF. This chain joins TRBV5-1 and TRBJ2-3, with TRBD1 identical over 11 bases. In germline, CDR1 is SGHRS, CDR2 YFSETQ. The CDR3 is made up of 18 amino acids. The V segment lost 4 bases and the J segment 0 bases; nucleotides outside the gene matches: 10.

On this clone: Within the sample, other DNA sequences also encode this same CDR3. This chain uses TRBV9 with TRBJ2-1, with 11 bases identical to TRBD2. Germline V gene sequence: CDR1 SGDLS, CDR2 YYNGEE. The ends lost 5 bases at V and 5 bases at J; junction bases unmatched: 9. This CDR3 region has 16 residues. The CDR3 spells CASSSLGLADHNEQFF. The CDR3 DNA is TGTGCCAGCAGTTCCCTGGGACTAGCGGATCACAATGAGCAGTTCTTC. The complete variable domain, with remaining parts taken from reference TRBV9 and TRBJ2-1, reads DSGVTQTPKHLITATGQRVTLRCSPRSGDLSVYWYQQSLDQGLQFLIQYYNGEERAKGNILERFSAQQFPDLHSELNLSSLELGDSALYFCASSSLGLADHNEQFFGPGTRLTVL.

This clone was found once. This rearrangement joins TRBV29-1 to TRBJ1-1; 10 bases are a match to TRBD1. Germline V gene lookup returns CDR1 SQVTM and CDR2 ANQGSEA. This CDR3 is 11 amino acids long. Trimming removed 7 bases from V and 7 bases from J; junction bases left unmatched: 3. The CDR3 here is CSGDRGREAFF. For the CDR3, the DNA is TGCAGCGGCGACAGGGGGCGTGAAGCTTTCTTT.

This clone was found once. The chain is built from TRBV6-1 and TRBJ1-2; D unclear. The germline V gene has CDR1 MNHNS and CDR2 SASEGT. Trimming pared 5 bases from V and 8 bases from J, leaving 21 bases between. This CDR3 comprises 15 residues. Here the CDR3 DNA reads TGTGCCAGCAGTCCGAGGGCAGCGAGAAGCGGGGGCTACACCTTC. It codes for CASSPRAARSGGYTF.

V gene TRBV7-9 combines with J gene TRBJ1-4, with a weak D call TRBD1 (6 bases). Germline CDR1 SEHNR, CDR2 FQNEAQ (reference sequence). V shed 2 bases and J shed 7 bases, with 17 bases lying between them. The CDR3 consists of 16 residues. CDR3 in DNA: TGTGCCAGCAGCTTACTTTTCGACAGGCGGAGTGAAAAACTGTTTTTT. Protein product: CASSLLFDRRSEKLFF. The whole variable domain, remainder taken from reference TRBV7-9 and TRBJ1-4, is DTGVSQNPRHKITKRGQNVTFRCDPISEHNRLYWYRQTLGQGPEFLTYFQNEAQLEKSRLLSDRFSAERPKGSFSTLEIQRTEQGDSAMYLCASSLLFDRRSEKLFFGSGTQLSVL.

This chain uses TRBV18 with TRBJ1-6; tentative D call: TRBD1 (5 bases). There are 17 residues in the CDR3. Germline V gene sequence: CDR1 KGHSH, CDR2 LQKENI. Trimming left V 5 bases short and J 0 bases short, with 14 bases between. The CDR3 region is CASSMGLRSSYNSPLHF. The CDR3 DNA follows: TGTGCCAGCTCAATGGGACTTAGGAGCTCCTATAATTCACCCCTCCACTTT.

The chain couples TRBV27 to TRBJ2-3; D perhaps matches TRBD1 (5 bases). Trimming took 8 bases from V and 2 from J, leaving 14 bases between them. The CDR3 is 14 residues long. CDR1 and CDR2 from the germline V gene are MNHEY and SMNVEV (reference sequence). The CDR3 bases are TGTGCCAGCGTCGCGGTAGGGGACACAGATACGCAGTATTTT. It translates to CASVAVGDTDTQYF.

V and J are TRBV30 and TRBJ2-2, with D perhaps matching TRBD2 (6 bases). The CDR3 totals 14 residues. Deletions cut 4 bases from V and 7 bases from J, with 16 bases between. Germline V gene lookup returns CDR1 GTSNPN and CDR2 SVGIG (reference sequence). The CDR3 sequence is CAWTGLTLGGELFF. The CDR3 DNA follows: TGTGCCTGGACGGGACTCACCTTAGGCGGGGAGCTGTTTTTT.

In its sample, this clone was seen a few times. This chain uses TRBV6-5 with TRBJ1-6; D possibly corresponds to TRBD1 (5 bases). V lost 2 bases and J lost 9, with 14 bases in between. Germline CDR1 reads MNHEY; CDR2 reads SVGAGI. The CDR3 loop spans 15 amino acids. CDR3 protein: CASSYEDRRGSPLHF. CDR3 bases: TGTGCCAGCAGTTACGAGGATAGAAGGGGTTCACCCCTCCACTTT.

This sequence joins TRBV5-6 and TRBJ2-1; D may be TRBD2 (5 bases). The length of the CDR3 is 13 residues. Germline loops: CDR1 SGHDT, CDR2 YYEEEE. V lost 0 bases and J 10 bases, leaving 11 bases between the germline ends. DNA for the CDR3: TGTGCCAGCAGCTTGGTTCGGGGAAGGGAGCAGTTCTTC. Residues: CASSLVRGREQFF.

J is TRBJ2-4 and V is TRBV7-2; D perhaps matches TRBD2 (7 bases). The CDR3 is 18 amino acids. V was clipped by 6 bases and J by 3 bases, with 24 bases between them. CDR1 is SGHTA, CDR2 FQGNSA, per germline. CDR3 DNA: TGTGCCAGCAGAGTCGTGGGTGGGGGGGGCGGGGACAAAAACATTCAGTACTTC. It specifies CASRVVGGGGGDKNIQYF.

The CDR3 nucleotides are TGTGCCAGCAGCGACCCAGGGACAGGGGACACAGATACGCAGTATTTT. This codes for CASSDPGTGDTDTQYF. V is TRBV7-3 and J is TRBJ2-3, with 10 bases fitting TRBD1. J was trimmed by 2 bases and V by 5 bases; bases with no gene match: 7. The CDR3 runs to 16 residues. Germline-derived CDR1 and CDR2 are SGHTA and FQGTGA.

This clone turned up a few times. The chain has TRBV7-7 and TRBJ1-1; D is perhaps TRBD1 (6 bases). Germline CDR1 reads SSHAT; CDR2 reads FNYEAQ (reference sequence). V lost 5 bases, J lost 1 base, and 8 bases lay in between. The CDR3 is made up of 13 amino acids. In DNA form, the CDR3 reads TGTGCCAGCAGCGCACAGGGGAACACTGAAGCTTTCTTT. Translated: CASSAQGNTEAFF.

The chain recombines TRBV28 with TRBJ1-1, with a possible D match to TRBD1 (6 bases). V shed 5 bases and J shed 8 bases, with 9 bases lying between them. The CDR3 is 11 amino acids. Per germline, CDR1 MDHEN and CDR2 SYDVKM. The CDR3 here is CASSVQGEAFF. DNA of the CDR3: TGTGCCAGCAGTGTGCAGGGGGAAGCTTTCTTT.

The rearrangement joins TRBV10-2 to TRBJ1-1; a weak D match, TRBD1 (6 bases). The CDR3 covers 15 residues. Germline V CDR1 and CDR2: WSHSY, SAAADI. Trimming took 5 bases from V and 0 from J, leaving 13 bases between them. The DNA for the CDR3 is TGCGCCAGCAGTACGCAGGGGAGCATGAACACTGAAGCTTTCTTT. It specifies CASSTQGSMNTEAFF.